The 21 T cell receptor beta chains reported below all come from one sample, sequenced in a study of T-cell memory formation after mild COVID-19. MiXCR, run by TCRdb on the 5' RACE reads, gives a single entry per CDR3 protein. There are roughly 150,000 distinct CDR3 sequences in the sample; 10% to 15% occur only once, and approximately 3.4% lies in the top ten. The sample consisted of PBMCs or a T cell subset sorted from them (not recorded which). The receptors were gathered from a man aged 18 to 35 who had mild COVID-19 (a few samples of this study predate the infection). Cell type and time point are not known.

This clonotype occurred a few times. This chain connects TRBV10-2 to TRBJ2-7; D gene unclear. Germline CDR1 reads WSHSY; CDR2 reads SAAADI. CDR3 length: 13 residues. V dropped 6 bases and J dropped 0 bases, with 9 bases sitting between them. The CDR3 here is CASRPGDSYEQYF. DNA of the CDR3: TGCGCCAGCAGGCCTGGGGACTCCTACGAGCAGTACTTC.

This clonotype was observed a few times. The rearrangement joins TRBV6-5 to TRBJ2-3; possibly TRBD2 for D (5 bases). The CDR3 sequence is 14 residues long. Between the trimmed V and J ends, which lost 6 bases and 6 bases, there was a span of 16 bases. Germline V lookup: CDR1 MNHEY, CDR2 SVGAGI. This CDR3 is CASRFRGLEDTQYF. For the CDR3, the DNA is TGTGCCAGCAGATTCCGCGGGTTGGAGGATACGCAGTATTTT.

In its sample, this clonotype was seen many times. This chain connects TRBV5-1 to TRBJ2-3; possible D gene TRBD1, 5 bases. The CDR3 covers 16 residues. Per the germline V gene, CDR1 is SGHRS and CDR2 is YFSETQ. Trimming took 1 base from V and 5 from J, leaving 17 bases between them. CDR3 loop: CASSLLESGQGDTQYF. The CDR3 bases are TGCGCCAGCAGCTTGCTGGAATCTGGGCAGGGAGATACGCAGTATTTT.

The chain links TRBV6-2 or TRBV6-3 to TRBJ2-3; 10 bases are a match to TRBD1. This CDR3 is 14 amino acids long. CDR1 and CDR2 (germline): MNHEY, SVGEGT. V lost 6 bases and J lost 7; bases outside the gene matches: 7. The DNA for the CDR3 is TGTGCCAGCAGCCCGCGACAGGGGGCATATACGCAGTATTTT. Its translation is CASSPRQGAYTQYF.

This clonotype was detected ten times or more. The gene calls are TRBV7-2 and TRBJ2-1, with 10 bases matching TRBD1. The CDR3 covers 15 residues. J was trimmed by 6 bases and V by 4 bases; bases with no gene match: 6. Germline loops: CDR1 SGHTA, CDR2 FQGNSA. The CDR3 is CASSSTGTGVNEQFF. The CDR3 DNA reads TGTGCCAGCAGCTCCACCGGGACAGGGGTCAATGAGCAGTTCTTC.

The chain links TRBV7-2 to TRBJ2-2; TRBD1 aligns across 10 bases. The CDR3 covers 17 residues. Germline CDR1 and CDR2: SGHTA and FQGNSA. V lost 5 bases, J lost 6 bases, and 12 bases stayed unmatched. The CDR3: CASSPSRGQGYAGELFF. The DNA of the CDR3 is TGTGCCAGCAGCCCCAGCAGGGGACAGGGGTACGCCGGGGAGCTGTTTTTT. The full variable domain, completed using reference TRBV7-2 and TRBJ2-2, is GAGVSQSPSNKVTEKGKDVELRCDPISGHTALYWYRQSLGQGLEFLIYFQGNSAPDKSGLPSDRFSAERTGGSVSTLTIQRTQQEDSAVYLCASSPSRGQGYAGELFFGEGSRLTVL.

This clonotype was detected only a few times. The chain joins TRBV18 to TRBJ2-6; either TRBD1 or TRBD2 may supply D (5 bases each). Germline V gene sequence: CDR1 KGHSH, CDR2 LQKENI. Trimming took 6 bases from V and 0 from J, leaving 12 bases between them. The CDR3 covers 16 residues. CDR3 sequence reads: CASSPTGTSGANVLTF. In nucleotides, the CDR3 is TGTGCCAGCTCCCCAACGGGGACCTCTGGGGCCAACGTCCTGACTTTC.

This clonotype was counted only a few times. The genes are TRBV23-1 and TRBJ2-7; D not resolved. TRBV23-1 is an ORF for which the function is uncertain. V lost 0 bases, J lost 7 bases, and 13 bases lay in between. The CDR3 has 14 amino acids. CDR3 loop: CASSQSCWRREQYV. The DNA of the CDR3 is TGCGCCAGCAGTCAATCGTGCTGGCGTCGTGAGCAGTACGTC.

The rearrangement uses TRBV5-1 and TRBJ2-7; unclear D gene. The V end lost 4 bases, the J end lost 0 bases, and 11 bases lay between the germline ends. The length of the CDR3 is 14 residues. Germline assignment: CDR1 SGHRS and CDR2 YFSETQ. CDR3 nucleotides: TGCGCCAGCAGCCCCGACGGCGGCTCCTACGAGCAGTACTTC. It specifies CASSPDGGSYEQYF.

The chain has TRBV20-1 and TRBJ1-2, with D unclear. CDR1 is DFQATT, CDR2 SNEGSKA, per germline (reference sequence). The V and J ends lost 6 bases and 6 bases respectively, with 14 bases between them. This CDR3 is 12 amino acids long. CDR3 residues: CSALRSSDGYTF. The CDR3 coding sequence is TGCAGTGCCCTAAGGAGTTCGGATGGCTACACCTTC.

The chain has TRBV7-9 and TRBJ2-7; D might be TRBD1 (6 bases). Trimming cost V 3 bases and J 3 bases, with 9 bases left between them. Per the germline V gene, CDR1 is SEHNR and CDR2 is FQNEAQ (reference sequence). CDR3 size: 13 residues. The CDR3 region has the DNA TGTGCCAGCAGCTTGGCAGGGGTCTACGAGCAGTACGTC. Translated, it gives CASSLAGVYEQYV.

This clonotype was observed a handful of times. The CDR3 sequence is CASSRMVGYEQYF. The DNA of the CDR3 is TGTGCCAGCAGCAGAATGGTCGGGTACGAGCAGTACTTC. The chain joins TRBV9 to TRBJ2-7; no reliable D call. From germline, CDR1 is SGDLS and CDR2 YYNGEE. This CDR3 comprises 13 residues. Trimming took off 4 bases at V and 4 bases at J, with 12 bases between the two ends.

The chain uses TRBV7-9 and TRBJ1-5, with 8 bases lining up with TRBD1. Germline CDR1 SEHNR, CDR2 FQNEAQ (reference sequence). The CDR3 totals 16 residues. Trimming removed 7 bases from V and 7 bases from J; junction bases left unmatched: 15. CDR3 sequence: CASNQAGQGAFQPQHF. For the CDR3, the DNA is TGTGCCAGCAACCAGGCAGGGCAGGGGGCTTTCCAGCCCCAGCATTTT.

The chain uses TRBV29-1 and TRBJ2-1, with D possibly matching TRBD2 (5 bases). V was pared by 3 bases and J by 10 bases, with 10 bases between. The CDR3 sequence is 11 residues long. Germline CDR1 reads SQVTM; CDR2 reads ANQGSEA. DNA for the CDR3: TGCAGCGTTGAGGGGTCGGGAGAGCAGTTCTTC. It codes for CSVEGSGEQFF.

The sample holds a few counts of this clonotype. This chain joins TRBV6-2 or TRBV6-3 and TRBJ2-7, with TRBD2 matching 7 bases. The CDR3 has 15 amino acids. V lost 3 bases, J lost 3 bases, and 8 bases stayed unmatched. CDR1 is MNHEY and CDR2 is SVGEGT in the germline V gene. In DNA form, the CDR3 reads TGTGCCAGCAGTTATATCCTCGGGGGGAACTACGAGCAGTACGTC. Protein sequence: CASSYILGGNYEQYV.

J is TRBJ1-5 and V is TRBV3-1; D is perhaps TRBD1 (6 bases). This CDR3 is 17 amino acids long. The V end was cut by 3 bases, the J end by 4 bases, with 19 bases between. Germline V gene sequence: CDR1 LGHDT, CDR2 YNNKEL (reference sequence). CDR3 sequence: CASSQGHAADRNQPQHF. The CDR3 region has the DNA TGTGCCAGCAGCCAGGGGCACGCGGCGGACAGAAATCAGCCCCAGCATTTT.

This clonotype occurred a few times. This chain joins TRBV4-3 and TRBJ2-4; TRBD1 matches at 7 bases. Unmatched junction bases numbered 8, after V lost 4 bases and J lost 2 bases. This CDR3 has 16 amino acids. CDR1 is LGHNA, CDR2 YSLEER, per germline. This chain's CDR3 is CASSPGRGRPKNIQYF. The DNA of the CDR3 is TGCGCCAGCAGCCCGGGTAGGGGGCGACCCAAAAACATTCAGTACTTC.

CDR3 loop: CASSSAGVTEAFF. The DNA for the CDR3 is TGTGCCAGCAGTTCGGCAGGGGTCACTGAAGCTTTCTTT. This sequence joins TRBV6-6 and TRBJ1-1, with D perhaps TRBD1 (6 bases). Germline CDR1 and CDR2: MNHNY and SVGAGI (reference sequence). V dropped 4 bases and J dropped 4 bases, with 10 bases sitting between them. This CDR3 region has 13 residues.

The V and J genes are TRBV5-8 and TRBJ1-6; no firm D call. V shed 1 base and J shed 7 bases, with 6 bases lying between them. CDR3 length equals 13 residues. CDR1 and CDR2 (germline): SGHTS, YDEGEE. The CDR3 nucleotides are TGTGCCAGCAGCTTGCAACAGAATTCACCCCTCCACTTT. It yields the protein CASSLQQNSPLHF.

This clonotype was observed a few times. This chain connects TRBV5-1 to TRBJ2-1; 7 bases fit TRBD2. Germline CDR1 SGHRS, CDR2 YFSETQ. This CDR3 has 15 amino acids. V shed 0 bases, J shed 4 bases, and the junction held 4 bases outside the gene matches. The CDR3 region has the DNA TGCGCCAGCAGCTTGGGGCTAGCGGTGTACAATGAGCAGTTCTTC. This sequence encodes CASSLGLAVYNEQFF. Full variable domain (outside the CDR3, taken from reference TRBV5-1 and TRBJ2-1): KAGVTQTPRYLIKTRGQQVTLSCSPISGHRSVSWYQQTPGQGLQFLFEYFSETQRNKGNFPGRFSGRQFSNSRSEMNVSTLELGDSALYLCASSLGLAVYNEQFFGPGTRLTVL.

A few counts support this clonotype. The rearrangement links TRBV7-2 to TRBJ1-5, with D unresolved. Germline CDR1 reads SGHTA; CDR2 reads FQGNSA. The CDR3 length is 12 residues. V was cut by 1 base and J by 10 bases, with 8 bases left in between. In DNA, the CDR3 is TGTGCCAGCAGCTTAGATGTGGGTCCCCAGCATTTT. Its translation: CASSLDVGPQHF.